A selection of T cell receptor beta chains follows, all from one sample in a study of regulatory T cells in long-lasting Graves disease. TCRdb called the multiplex PCR reads again in MiXCR, with one record for every CDR3 protein. Of 350,000 to 500,000 distinct CDR3 sequences in the sample, around 23% were seen once. The source material was peripheral blood mononuclear cells (PBMCs), sampled when the disease was refractory, from a patient treated with antithyroid drugs. These TCRs come from a female donor with Graves disease. The CDR3 runs from the conserved cysteine through the conserved F or W. A D gene is named only where the DNA matches it firmly. Part of the rows lack a size; the others show once, few, many or a class for expanded clones.

>15|TRBJ1-5|TRBV12-3/TRBV12-4|many|TRBD1
TGTGCCAGCAGTGAAAGACAGGGGCAGAATCAGCCCCAGCATTTT
CASSERQGQNQPQHF
>15|TRBJ2-7|TRBV6-1|many|NA
TGTGCCAGCAGTGAAGCGCCGGGACAAACCTACGTGCAGTACTTC
CASSEAPGQTYVQYF
>15|TRBJ2-1|TRBV5-5|NA|TRBD1
TGTGCCAGCAGCTTGAGACAGGGATGGAACAATGAGCAGTTCTTC
CASSLRQGWNNEQFF
>15|TRBJ2-5|TRBV28|many|NA
TGTGCCAGCAGTTTACCAGACACGGCGCAAGAGACCCAGTACTTC
CASSLPDTAQETQYF
>18|TRBJ2-5|TRBV30|NA|TRBD2
TGTGCCTGGAGTAACCCAGGAGAGCGGGAGGGCCAGCGAGAGACCCAGTACTTC
CAWSNPGEREGQRETQYF
>18|TRBJ2-7|TRBV20-1|NA|TRBD2
TGCAGTGCTAGAGATCTTCGGGGATACTTAGCGGGAGGCTACGAGCAGTACTTC
CSARDLRGYLAGGYEQYF
>13|TRBJ1-3|TRBV20-1|few|NA
TGCAGTGCGGTACAGGGATCTGGAAACACCATATATTTT
CSAVQGSGNTIYF
>12|TRBJ2-5|TRBV3-1|few|NA
TGTGCCAGCAGCCAAGATTTCCAGACCCAGTACTTC
CASSQDFQTQYF
>13|TRBJ2-5|TRBV19|few|NA
TGTGCCAGTAGTATGGCTGGGGGAGAGACCCAGTACTTC
CASSMAGGETQYF
>13|TRBJ1-2|TRBV28|many|TRBD1
TGTGCCAGCAGTAGACAGGGGATCTATGGCTACACCTTC
CASSRQGIYGYTF
>13|TRBJ2-5|TRBV20-1|many|NA
TGCAGTGCTAGAAGTAGCGACCAAGAGACCCAGTACTTC
CSARSSDQETQYF
>18|TRBJ1-5|TRBV19|NA|NA
TGTGCCAGTAGTATGCGGGGGGCGGCCGGAGATAGCAATCAGCCCCAGCATTTT
CASSMRGAAGDSNQPQHF
>15|TRBJ2-7|TRBV4-1|few|TRBD1
TGCGCCAGCAGCCAGACCGGGACAGCCTTCGGCGAGCAGTACTTC
CASSQTGTAFGEQYF
>14|TRBJ1-4|TRBV6-2/TRBV6-3|once|NA
TGTGCCAGCAACGAAGGGGGATCTAATGAAAAACTGTTTTTT
CASNEGGSNEKLFF
>14|TRBJ2-4|TRBV20-1|few|NA
TGCAGTGCTAGCCGGGCGGCAGCCAAAAACATTCAGTACTTC
CSASRAAAKNIQYF